These T cell receptor beta chains were read from a single sample in a study of CD8+ T cells in alopecia areata. Assay used: immunoSEQ multiplex PCR; TCRdb lists only in-frame clones, some missing. The sample records fewer than 250,000 clones, 45% to 65% being singletons. Sequenced material: CD4+ T cells sorted from blood, taken at week 4, from a patient treated with tofacitinib. The receptor set was obtained from a human donor with alopecia areata. The CDR3 runs from the conserved cysteine through the conserved F or W. D genes are given only for firm matches. Not all rows give a size; the values are once, few, many and, for expanded clones, a class.

abundance,v_gene,j_gene,d_gene,CDR3aa,CDR3nt
NA,TRBV30,TRBJ2-3,TRBD2,CAWSGSGREDTQYF,TGTGCCTGGAGTGGGAGCGGGCGGGAGGATACGCAGTATTTT
NA,TRBV18,TRBJ2-1,NA,CASSRDGGDEQFF,TGTGCCAGCTCGCGAGACGGTGGCGATGAGCAGTTCTTC
NA,TRBV29-1,TRBJ2-7,NA,CSVAGSSYEQYF,TGCAGCGTTGCAGGGAGCTCCTACGAGCAGTACTTC
NA,TRBV2,TRBJ1-2,TRBD1,CASNLDRGQYGYTF,TGTGCCAGCAATTTGGACAGGGGGCAGTATGGCTACACCTTC
few,TRBV9,TRBJ1-2,TRBD1,CASSVVSSGGNLEKVLNNYGYTF,TGTGCCAGCAGCGTAGTATCTTCAGGGGGAAATTTAGAGAAAGTTCTAAATAACTATGGCTACACCTTC
NA,TRBV7-9,TRBJ2-7,TRBD1,CASSPEGASYEQYF,TGTGCCAGCAGCCCTGAGGGGGCTTCCTACGAGCAGTACTTC
NA,TRBV28,TRBJ2-1,NA,CATHYRAQFF,TGTGCCACCCATTACCGCGCGCAGTTCTTC
NA,TRBV29-1,TRBJ2-7,TRBD2,CSIGGLAGGRYEQYF,TGCAGCATAGGAGGGCTAGCGGGAGGCCGCTACGAGCAGTACTTC
NA,TRBV29-1,TRBJ1-5,NA,CSATETWSNQPQHF,TGCAGCGCCACCGAAACCTGGAGCAATCAGCCCCAGCATTTT
NA,TRBV19,TRBJ2-5,NA,CASEGPRGTQYF,TGTGCCAGTGAGGGACCCCGCGGGACCCAGTACTTC
NA,TRBV19,TRBJ1-5,TRBD1,CASSKDRDGNQPQHF,TGTGCCAGTAGCAAAGACAGGGACGGCAATCAGCCCCAGCATTTT
once,TRBV29-1,TRBJ1-3,NA,CSVVWSGNTIYF,TGCAGCGTTGTGTGGTCTGGAAACACCATATATTTT
NA,TRBV2,TRBJ1-2,NA,CASRRDSSGIGYTF,TGTGCCAGCAGGCGGGACTCCAGTGGGATTGGCTACACCTTC
once,TRBV5-1,TRBJ2-7,TRBD2,CASSGAGSGSYEQYF,TGCGCCAGCAGCGGGGCTGGTAGCGGGAGTTACGAGCAGTACTTC
few,TRBV30,TRBJ1-5,NA,CAWSATYSSSQHF,TGTGCCTGGAGTGCCACCTACAGTTCCTCCCAGCATTTT